This T cell receptor beta chain was found in a study of Graves' ophthalmopathy and Graves' hyperthyroidism. RNA transcripts were the source from which TCR beta CDR3 regions were amplified. First-round RT-PCR employed HTBI primers, with a second-round multiplex PCR after it. TCRdb itself ran the multiplex PCR reads through MiXCR, one entry per CDR3 protein. The sample has roughly 220,000 distinct CDR3 sequences; 45% to 55% are singletons. V was cut by 4 bases and J by 4 bases, with 14 bases left in between. From germline, CDR1 is SGDLS and CDR2 YYNGEE. This CDR3 has 15 amino acids. Study-level results: With a specificity of about 73% and a sensitivity of about 71%, the model predicted ophthalmopathy progression.

There are a few counts of this clonotype. No antigen is known for it. The chain combines TRBV9 with TRBJ2-2, with a weak D call TRBD1 (6 bases). Sequencing was carried out using peripheral blood. This sequence was found in an adult man with Graves' ophthalmopathy. In DNA form, the CDR3 reads TGTGCCAGCAGCCCTCCGACAGGCCCCACCGGGGAGCTGTTTTTT. Translated: CASSPPTGPTGELFF.